The TCR beta chain described here comes from a study of human T cells and chemical hapten exposure. Study findings and constraints: DPC sensitization left the count of TCRs above 1 in 1000 unchanged. In the PT1 data, expanded TCR counts showed a positive correlation with patch test score. Donors' alopecia may make their immune response differ from healthy people's.

Time point defined: pre-sensitization, week 0. The treatment: therapeutic diphenylcyclopropenone sensitization with weekly scalp DPC. Prior to each patch test being applied, blood was drawn. The V segment lost 5 bases and the J segment 4 bases; nucleotides outside the gene matches: 5. This CDR3 contains 14 residues. Germline-derived CDR1 and CDR2 are SSHAT and FNYEAQ (reference sequence). In TCRdb, the RACE reads were re-called with MiXCR into one record per CDR3 protein. The top ten clones hold about 4.9% of a sample with 65,000 to 90,000 distinct CDR3 sequences, around 15% of them seen once. There are a few counts of this clonotype. As yet, its antigen is unknown.

V usage is TRBV7-7 and J usage is TRBJ2-1; 7 bases match TRBD1. This clonotype originated in a woman aged 45-65 years with alopecia areata. Some clones in this sample may be carry-over from other donors' samples. The specimen comprised whole blood, sampled in connection with sensitization to the hapten diphenylcyclopropenone (DPC). The CDR3 DNA reads TGTGCCAGCAGCCACCGGGACAGTTACAATGAGCAGTTCTTC. This codes for CASSHRDSYNEQFF.